The present TCR beta chain was sequenced within a study of T cell changes during pregnancy in multiple sclerosis. TCRdb's table, derived via immunoSEQ multiplex PCR, lists solely in-frame clones and lacks some. The sample has approximately 94,000 clones, 92% seen once. The CDR3 consists of 14 residues. The germline V and J ends were trimmed by 7 bases and 10 bases, with 17 bases remaining between them. Germline values: CDR1 SEHNR, CDR2 FQNEAQ (reference sequence). The sequence was obtained from a female donor with multiple sclerosis, enrolled in a pregnancy study. The sample was peripheral blood, taken after pregnancy. V usage is TRBV7-9 and J usage is TRBJ1-6; no reliable D call. For the CDR3, the DNA is TGTGCCAGCAATCTAGGAACCACGGAATCACCCCTCCACTTT. Protein product: CASNLGTTESPLHF.